The entry that follows covers one T cell receptor (beta chain) sequence. The sample comes from a study of cytomegalovirus exposure and HLA in healthy donors. It was with 60 Vbeta and 13 Jbeta primers that the PCR ran. TCRdb's copy holds only in-frame clones and misses some; the assay was immunoSEQ multiplex PCR. Of 160,000 or so clones listed, roughly 80% are singletons. This CDR3 has 14 amino acids. With 3 bases clipped from V and 6 bases from J, the junction kept 2 bases outside the gene matches. The germline V gene encodes CDR1 SEHNR and CDR2 FQNEAQ (reference sequence). The chain carries TRBV7-9 and TRBJ1-2; the match to TRBD1 covers 12 bases. What was sequenced was PBMCs. The source is a male donor in good health and CMV-seropositive. The CDR3 nucleotides read TGTGCCAGCAGCTTGGGACAGGGGGCAGATGGCTACACCTTC. Residues: CASSLGQGADGYTF.